Presented here are 5 T cell receptor beta chains from one specimen sequenced in a study of blood T cells in healthy people across ages. Primed by a sample-barcoded 5' primer and a J-beta primer mix, a second PCR proceeded for 7 to 11 cycles. Each CDR3 protein is one row after TCRdb ran MiXCR on the 5' RACE reads. Of approximately 1.5 million distinct CDR3 sequences in the sample, 35% to 45% are singletons; the top ten hold less than 5%. The sample was blood. These receptor sequences come from a woman younger than 35 in good health.

This clonotype was recorded a few times. V usage is TRBV20-1 and J usage is TRBJ2-7, with 12 bases that match TRBD1. The CDR3 runs 13 residues. From germline, CDR1 is DFQATT and CDR2 SNEGSKA (reference sequence). V was pared by 5 bases and J by 5 bases, with 4 bases of the junction left unmatched. The CDR3 region has the DNA TGCAGTGCTCCCGGGACAGGGGGCGACGAGCAGTACTTC. It encodes CSAPGTGGDEQYF.

This clonotype was seen a few times. V usage is TRBV6-6 and J usage is TRBJ2-4; perhaps TRBD1 as D (6 bases). The CDR3 consists of 14 residues. The V end lost 2 bases, the J end lost 6 bases, and 11 bases lay between the germline ends. In germline, CDR1 is MNHNY, CDR2 SVGAGI (reference sequence). The CDR3 DNA is TGTGCCAGCAGTTACGGGCAGGGGCCAAACATTCAGTACTTC. This sequence encodes CASSYGQGPNIQYF.

The CDR3 DNA reads as TGCAGTGCTAGCCCGGCGGGGGGGGCAGATACGCAGTATTTT. Protein product: CSASPAGGADTQYF. The rearrangement joins TRBV20-1 to TRBJ2-3; 9 bases agree with TRBD2. There are 14 residues in the CDR3. Germline V lookup: CDR1 DFQATT, CDR2 SNEGSKA (reference sequence). Germline trimming cut 3 bases from V and 4 bases from J; bases unmatched to any gene: 5.

This clonotype appeared a few times. The chain joins TRBV6-5 to TRBJ2-5; 8 nucleotides align to TRBD1. J lost 2 bases, V lost 6 bases, and 5 bases had no gene match. The CDR3 loop spans 14 amino acids. Germline lookup yields CDR1 MNHEY and CDR2 SVGAGI. The CDR3 sequence: CASSRTGGQETQYF. The CDR3 DNA follows: TGTGCCAGCAGCCGCACAGGGGGGCAAGAGACCCAGTACTTC.

The sample holds a few counts of this clonotype. V gene TRBV4-1 combines with J gene TRBJ2-1; 13 bases are shared with TRBD2. The J call may be faulty, since TRBJ2-7 better matches the DNA end. CDR3 size: 19 residues. Germline-derived CDR1 and CDR2 are MGHRA and YSYEKL. The CDR3 nucleotides read TGCGCCAGCAGCCAATTGGGACTAGCGGGAAAAAGCTCCTACAATGAGCAGTACTTC. It is translated as CASSQLGLAGKSSYNEQYF.